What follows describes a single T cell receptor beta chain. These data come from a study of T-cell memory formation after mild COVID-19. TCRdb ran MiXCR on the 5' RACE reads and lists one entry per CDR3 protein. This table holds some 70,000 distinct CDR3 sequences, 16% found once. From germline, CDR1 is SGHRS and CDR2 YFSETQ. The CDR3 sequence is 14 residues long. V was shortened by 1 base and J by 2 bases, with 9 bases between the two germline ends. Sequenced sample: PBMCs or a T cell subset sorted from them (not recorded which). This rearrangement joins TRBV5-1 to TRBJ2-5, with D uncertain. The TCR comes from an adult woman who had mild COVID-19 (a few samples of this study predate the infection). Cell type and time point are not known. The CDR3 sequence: CASSLLGTQETQYF. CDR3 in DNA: TGCGCCAGCAGCTTGCTGGGAACGCAAGAGACCCAGTACTTC.